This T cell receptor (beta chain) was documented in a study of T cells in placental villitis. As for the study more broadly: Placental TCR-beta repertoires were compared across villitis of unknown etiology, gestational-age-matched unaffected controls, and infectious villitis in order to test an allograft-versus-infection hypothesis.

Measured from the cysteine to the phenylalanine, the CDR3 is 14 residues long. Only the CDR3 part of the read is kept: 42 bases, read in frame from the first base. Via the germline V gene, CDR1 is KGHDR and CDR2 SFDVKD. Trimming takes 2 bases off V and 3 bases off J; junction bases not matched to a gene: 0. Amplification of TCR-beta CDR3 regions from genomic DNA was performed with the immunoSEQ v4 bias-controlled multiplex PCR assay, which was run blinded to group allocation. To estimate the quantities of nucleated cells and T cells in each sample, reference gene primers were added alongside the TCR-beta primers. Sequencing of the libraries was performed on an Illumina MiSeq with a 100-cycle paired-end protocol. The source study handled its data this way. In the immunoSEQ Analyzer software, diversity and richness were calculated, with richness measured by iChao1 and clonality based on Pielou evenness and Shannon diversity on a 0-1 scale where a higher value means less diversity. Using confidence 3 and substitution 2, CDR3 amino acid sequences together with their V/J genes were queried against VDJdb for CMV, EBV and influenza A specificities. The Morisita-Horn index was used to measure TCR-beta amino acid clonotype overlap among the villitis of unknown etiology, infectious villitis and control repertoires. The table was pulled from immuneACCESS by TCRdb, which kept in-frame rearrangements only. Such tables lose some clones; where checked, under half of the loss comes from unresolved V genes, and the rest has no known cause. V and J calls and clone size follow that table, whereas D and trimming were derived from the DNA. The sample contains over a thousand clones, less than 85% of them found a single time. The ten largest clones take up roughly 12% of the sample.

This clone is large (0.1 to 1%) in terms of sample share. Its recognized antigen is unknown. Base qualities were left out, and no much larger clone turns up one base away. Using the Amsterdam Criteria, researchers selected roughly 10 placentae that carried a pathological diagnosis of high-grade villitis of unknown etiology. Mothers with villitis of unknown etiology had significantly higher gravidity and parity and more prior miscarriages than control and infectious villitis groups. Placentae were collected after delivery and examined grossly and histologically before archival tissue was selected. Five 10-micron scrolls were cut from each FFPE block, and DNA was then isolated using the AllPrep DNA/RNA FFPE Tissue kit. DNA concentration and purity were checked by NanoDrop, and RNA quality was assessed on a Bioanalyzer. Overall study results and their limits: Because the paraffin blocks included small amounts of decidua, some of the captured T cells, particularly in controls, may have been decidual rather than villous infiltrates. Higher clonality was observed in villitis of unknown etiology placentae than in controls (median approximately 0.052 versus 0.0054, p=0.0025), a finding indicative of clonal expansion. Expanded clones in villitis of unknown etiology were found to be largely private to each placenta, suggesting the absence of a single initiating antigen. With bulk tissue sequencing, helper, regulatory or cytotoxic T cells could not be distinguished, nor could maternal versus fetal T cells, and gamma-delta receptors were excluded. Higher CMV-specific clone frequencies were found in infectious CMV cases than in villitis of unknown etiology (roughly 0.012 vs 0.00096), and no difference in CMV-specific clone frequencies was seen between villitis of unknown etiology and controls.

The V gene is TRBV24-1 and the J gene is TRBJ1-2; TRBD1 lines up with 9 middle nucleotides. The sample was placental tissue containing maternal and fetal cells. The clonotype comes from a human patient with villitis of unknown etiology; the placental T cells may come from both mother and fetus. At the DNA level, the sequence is TGTGCCACCAGTGATTGGACAGGGGACTATGGCTACACCTTC. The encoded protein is CATSDWTGDYGYTF.